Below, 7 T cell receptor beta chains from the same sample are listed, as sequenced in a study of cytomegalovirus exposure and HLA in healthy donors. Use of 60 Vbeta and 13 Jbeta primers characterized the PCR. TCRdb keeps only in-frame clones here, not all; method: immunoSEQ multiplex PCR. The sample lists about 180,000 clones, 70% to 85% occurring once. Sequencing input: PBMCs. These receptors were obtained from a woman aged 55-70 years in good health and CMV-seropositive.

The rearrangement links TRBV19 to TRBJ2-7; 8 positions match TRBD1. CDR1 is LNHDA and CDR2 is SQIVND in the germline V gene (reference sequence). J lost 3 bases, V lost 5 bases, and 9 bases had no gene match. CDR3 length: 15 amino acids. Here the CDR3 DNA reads TGTGCCAGTAGTCCTGGACAGGGTGTTGGCTACGAGCAGTACTTC. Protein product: CASSPGQGVGYEQYF.

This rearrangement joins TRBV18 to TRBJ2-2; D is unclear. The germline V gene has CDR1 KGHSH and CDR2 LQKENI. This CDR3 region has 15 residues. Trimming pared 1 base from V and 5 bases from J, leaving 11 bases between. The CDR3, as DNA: TGTGCCAGCTCACCACAGAGTGAATGGACCGGGGAGCTGTTTTTT. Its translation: CASSPQSEWTGELFF.

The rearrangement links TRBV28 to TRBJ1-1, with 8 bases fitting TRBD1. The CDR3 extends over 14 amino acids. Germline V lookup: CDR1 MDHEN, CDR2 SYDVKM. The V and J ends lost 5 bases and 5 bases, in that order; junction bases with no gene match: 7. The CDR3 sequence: CASSPGQGGTEAFF. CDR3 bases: TGTGCCAGCAGTCCTGGACAGGGTGGGACTGAAGCTTTCTTT.

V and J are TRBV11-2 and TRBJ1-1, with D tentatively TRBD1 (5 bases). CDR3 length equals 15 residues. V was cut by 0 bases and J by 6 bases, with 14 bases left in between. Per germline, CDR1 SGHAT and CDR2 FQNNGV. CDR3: CASSLDAQGGAEAFF. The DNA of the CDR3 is TGTGCCAGCAGCTTAGATGCCCAGGGCGGGGCTGAAGCTTTCTTT.

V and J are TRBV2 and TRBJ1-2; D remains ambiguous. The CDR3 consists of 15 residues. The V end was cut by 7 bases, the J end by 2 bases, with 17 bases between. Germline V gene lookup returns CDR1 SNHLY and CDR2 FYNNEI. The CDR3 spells CASTESLGVNYGYTF. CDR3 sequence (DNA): TGTGCCAGCACGGAATCACTCGGGGTGAACTATGGCTACACCTTC.

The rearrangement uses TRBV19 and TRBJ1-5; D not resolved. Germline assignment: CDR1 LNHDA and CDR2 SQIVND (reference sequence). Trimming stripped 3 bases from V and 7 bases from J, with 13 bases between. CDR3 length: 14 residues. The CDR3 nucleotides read TGTGCCAGTAGTATTCCAAAATACAGCCAGCCCCAGCATTTT. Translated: CASSIPKYSQPQHF. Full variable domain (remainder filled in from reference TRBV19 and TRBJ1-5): DGGITQSPKYLFRKEGQNVTLSCEQNLNHDAMYWYRQDPGQGLRLIYYSQIVNDFQKGDIAEGYSVSREKKESFPLTVTSAQKNPTAFYLCASSIPKYSQPQHFGDGTRLSIL.

The CDR3 spells CASSRGGMGYTF. The CDR3 nucleotides are TGTGCCAGCAGCCGGGGGGGGATGGGCTACACCTTC. The V and J genes are TRBV5-4 and TRBJ1-2; a weak D match, TRBD1 (5 bases). Germline CDR1 and CDR2: SGHNT and YYREEE (reference sequence). The CDR3 consists of 12 residues. Trimming left V 4 bases short and J 8 bases short, with 12 bases between.